This TCR beta chain was sequenced for a study of identical twins. General study results and limits: Without tracking the same donors, conclusions rested on cross-sectional statistical analysis.

V lost 5 bases, J lost 4 bases, and 14 bases stayed unmatched. Germline CDR1 ENHRY, CDR2 SYGVKD. This CDR3 region has 17 residues. This clonotype has a handful of counts. Antigen unknown. TCRdb independently ran MiXCR on the 5' RACE reads; one entry per CDR3 protein. The sample includes a few hundred thousand distinct CDR3 sequences, approximately 10% of them seen just once. The same sample was also studied in work on yellow fever vaccine responses in identical twins. That report adds: Reported findings indicate that twins' vaccine T cell responses seemed partially convergent, partially personalized.

Material for sequencing was PBMCs. This clonotype was obtained from a woman aged 18 to 35 in good health. The chain links TRBV10-3 to TRBJ2-3, with TRBD2 matching over 8 bases. In DNA, the CDR3 is TGTGCCATCAGTACAGACGGCCAGCGGGGGATCTCAGATACGCAGTATTTT. Translated: CAISTDGQRGISDTQYF.